This TCR beta chain was documented in a study of blood T cell repertoires in COVID-19. CDR3 size: 13 residues. Germline CDR1 is LGHNA and CDR2 is YSLEER. J was trimmed by 8 bases and V by 4 bases; bases with no gene match: 7. Using immunoSEQ multiplex PCR, the repertoire was profiled, and TCRdb retains in-frame clones only, with some absent. The top ten hold around 6.5% of the sample, which has hundreds of thousands of clones, about 89% seen once. The TCR comes from a man aged 60 to 75 who had recovered from COVID-19. Sample: peripheral blood. This chain links TRBV4-3 with TRBJ1-2, with 7 nucleotides matching TRBD1. Here the CDR3 DNA reads TGCGCCAGCAGCCGAAAAGGGGGCGCGGGCTACACCTTC. Encoded protein: CASSRKGGAGYTF.